The sequence of this T cell receptor beta chain was determined in a study of blood T cell repertoires in COVID-19. Overall study: PBMCs, B-cell-depleted T cells, or T cells provided the cDNA or gDNA that made up the material.

How the authors handled the data: Reference gene primer amplification yielded estimated nucleated cell counts. The repertoire was sequenced with immunoSEQ multiplex PCR; TCRdb's copy has only in-frame clones and lacks some. D and trimming come from the DNA, and the V and J calls and clone size come from that table. The top ten clones hold roughly 3.9% of a sample with around 130,000 clones, roughly 84% of them seen once. Trimming took 3 bases from V and 3 from J, leaving 8 bases between them. CDR3 length equals 13 residues. Germline assignment: CDR1 MNHEY and CDR2 SMNVEV (reference sequence). Cohort 3 donors counted as recovered after two negative PCRs, clearance, or resolved symptoms.

The receptor's source is a woman under 40 who had recovered from COVID-19. Source material: PBMCs or T cells enriched from blood (not recorded which). The chain recombines TRBV27 with TRBJ1-2; no reliable D call. The CDR3 loop is CASSFNLYYGYTF. The CDR3 DNA reads as TGTGCCAGCAGTTTTAACCTATACTATGGCTACACCTTC.